The clone carrying this TCR beta chain has a count of ten or more. The target antigen is unknown. The CDR3 sequence is 18 residues long. The ends lost 0 bases at V and 4 bases at J; junction bases unmatched: 14. In germline, CDR1 is SGHDT, CDR2 YYEEEE. This entry belongs to a study of Ad26.COV2.S vaccination and SARS-CoV-2 variants. The repertoire was sequenced with immunoSEQ multiplex PCR; TCRdb's copy has only in-frame clones and lacks some. The data contain about 680,000 clones, around 90% of them seen just once; the ten biggest clones take up around 1.4%. The study's findings and limits: Compared with placebo recipients, vaccine recipients had higher spike-specific TCR breadth.

Sample treatment: some 19 received Ad26.COV2.S at low or high dose, single or two shots; 5 received placebo; per-sample allocation not given. On day 63 after the first injection, vaccine and placebo recipients gave samples. The chain joins TRBV5-6 to TRBJ1-1; 8 positions agree with TRBD1. This specimen consisted of peripheral blood, obtained in a trial of Ad26.COV2.S vaccine versus placebo. The sequence was obtained from a person between 18 and 60 years old who received the Ad26.COV2.S COVID-19 vaccine or a placebo. Here the CDR3 reads CASSLAPVLQGGFTEAFF. The CDR3 DNA reads as TGTGCCAGCAGCTTGGCACCAGTGTTACAGGGGGGTTTCACTGAAGCTTTCTTT.